This TCR beta chain comes out of a study of blood T cell repertoires in COVID-19. At the level of the study: Whether acute or convalescent, the COVID-19 samples came from the United States, Italy and Spain.

Original handling: For nucleated cells, counts were estimated from reference gene primer amplification. Clones were read by immunoSEQ multiplex PCR, and TCRdb kept only the in-frame ones, dropping some. D and trimming were read from the DNA, whereas the V and J calls and clone size are those reported in that table. The profile shows about 70,000 clones, approximately 83% of them singletons. Sequences were obtained from peripheral blood. The sequence came from a human donor in a cohort sampled during active COVID-19.

The CDR3 protein is CASGQGVGSPLHF. The CDR3 nucleotides read TGTGCCAGCGGACAGGGCGTTGGTTCACCCCTCCACTTT. J is TRBJ1-6 and V is TRBV28, with 8 bases that match TRBD1. The length of the CDR3 is 13 residues. Losses at the gene ends were 8 bases for V and 9 bases for J; bases not matched to a gene: 6. CDR1 and CDR2 from the germline V gene are MDHEN and SYDVKM.